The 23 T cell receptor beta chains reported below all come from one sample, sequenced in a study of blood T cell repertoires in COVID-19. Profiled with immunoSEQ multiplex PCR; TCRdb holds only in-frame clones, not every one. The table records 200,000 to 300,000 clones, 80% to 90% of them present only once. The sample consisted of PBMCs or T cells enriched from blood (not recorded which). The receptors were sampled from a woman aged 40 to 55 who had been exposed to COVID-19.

CDR3 amino acids: CASSLQSGGAGEQFF. DNA for the CDR3: TGTGCCAGCAGCTTACAAAGCGGGGGGGCGGGTGAGCAGTTCTTC. The genes are TRBV11-3 and TRBJ2-1; 10 bases map to TRBD2. The CDR3 totals 15 residues. The junction had 7 bases not matched to a gene; V was cut back by 2 bases and J by 9 bases. The V gene's germline CDR1 is SGHNT and CDR2 YENEEA. Full variable domain (outside the CDR3, taken from reference TRBV11-3 and TRBJ2-1): EAGVVQSPRYKIIEKKQPVAFWCNPISGHNTLYWYLQNLGQGPELLIRYENEEAVDDSQLPKDRFSAERLKGVDSTLKIQPAELGDSAVYLCASSLQSGGAGEQFFGPGTRLTVL.

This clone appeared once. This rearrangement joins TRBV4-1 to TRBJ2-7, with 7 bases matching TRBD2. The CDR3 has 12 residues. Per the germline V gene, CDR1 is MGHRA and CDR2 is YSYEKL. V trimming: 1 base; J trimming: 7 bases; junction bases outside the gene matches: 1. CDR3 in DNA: TGCGCCAGCAGCCAAGTGGGGGGGGAGCAGTACTTC. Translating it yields CASSQVGGEQYF.

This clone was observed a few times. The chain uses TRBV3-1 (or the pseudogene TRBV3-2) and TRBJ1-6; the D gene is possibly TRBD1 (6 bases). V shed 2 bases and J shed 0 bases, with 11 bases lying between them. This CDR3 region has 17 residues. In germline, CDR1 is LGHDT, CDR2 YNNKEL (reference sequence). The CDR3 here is CASSQNDRSSYNSPLHF. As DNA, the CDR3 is TGTGCCAGCAGCCAAAACGACAGGAGCTCCTATAATTCACCCCTCCACTTT.

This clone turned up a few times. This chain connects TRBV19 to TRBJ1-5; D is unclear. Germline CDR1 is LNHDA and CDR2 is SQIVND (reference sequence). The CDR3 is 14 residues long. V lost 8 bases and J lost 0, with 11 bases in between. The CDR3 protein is CASGPDYSNQPQHF. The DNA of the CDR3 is TGTGCCAGTGGACCCGACTATAGCAATCAGCCCCAGCATTTT.

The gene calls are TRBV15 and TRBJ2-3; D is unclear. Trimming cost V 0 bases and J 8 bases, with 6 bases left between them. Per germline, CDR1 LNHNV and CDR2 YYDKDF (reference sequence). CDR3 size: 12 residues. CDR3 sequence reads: CATSRDLGTQYF. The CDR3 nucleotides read TGTGCCACCAGCAGAGATCTCGGTACGCAGTATTTT.

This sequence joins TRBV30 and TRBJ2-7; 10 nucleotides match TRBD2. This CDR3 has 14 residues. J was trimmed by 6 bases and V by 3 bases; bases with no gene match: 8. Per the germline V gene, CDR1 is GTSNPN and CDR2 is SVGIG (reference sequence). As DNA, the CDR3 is TGTGCCTGGAGGAAGCGGGGGGGCCAATTCGAGCAGTACTTC. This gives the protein CAWRKRGGQFEQYF.

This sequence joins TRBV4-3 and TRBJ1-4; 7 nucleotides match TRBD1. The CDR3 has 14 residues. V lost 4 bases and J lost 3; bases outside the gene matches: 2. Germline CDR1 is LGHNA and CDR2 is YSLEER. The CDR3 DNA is TGCGCCAGCAGCCGGGACAGCTCTAATGAAAAACTGTTTTTT. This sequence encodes CASSRDSSNEKLFF.

The CDR3 coding sequence is TGTGCCAGCAGCGGCACTAGCGGGGGGGCCCACGAGACCCAGTACTTC. Its protein product is CASSGTSGGAHETQYF. This rearrangement joins TRBV3-1 (or the pseudogene TRBV3-2) to TRBJ2-5; TRBD2 agrees at 13 bases. The CDR3 is made up of 16 amino acids. Trimming at V came to 5 bases and at J to 5 bases, leaving 8 bases not matched to a gene. Germline V gives CDR1 LGHDT, CDR2 YNNKEL (reference sequence).

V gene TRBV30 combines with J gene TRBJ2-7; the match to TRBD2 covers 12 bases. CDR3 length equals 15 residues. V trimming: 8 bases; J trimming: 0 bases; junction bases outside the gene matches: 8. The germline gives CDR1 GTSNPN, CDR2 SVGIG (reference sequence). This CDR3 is CALTTSGGPSYEQYF. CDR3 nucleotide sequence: TGTGCCCTTACCACTAGCGGGGGGCCCTCCTACGAGCAGTACTTC.

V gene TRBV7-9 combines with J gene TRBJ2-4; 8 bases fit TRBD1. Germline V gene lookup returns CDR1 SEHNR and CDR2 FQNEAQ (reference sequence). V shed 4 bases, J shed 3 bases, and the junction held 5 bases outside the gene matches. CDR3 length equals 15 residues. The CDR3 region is CASSSGQGDKNIQYF. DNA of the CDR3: TGTGCCAGCAGCTCCGGACAGGGAGACAAAAACATTCAGTACTTC.

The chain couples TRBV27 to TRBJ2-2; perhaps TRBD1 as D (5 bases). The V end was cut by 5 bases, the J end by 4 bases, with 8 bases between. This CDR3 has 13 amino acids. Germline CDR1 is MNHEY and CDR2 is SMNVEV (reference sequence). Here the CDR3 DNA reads TGTGCCAGCAGTCAGGGTCTCACCGGGGAGCTGTTTTTT. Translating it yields CASSQGLTGELFF.

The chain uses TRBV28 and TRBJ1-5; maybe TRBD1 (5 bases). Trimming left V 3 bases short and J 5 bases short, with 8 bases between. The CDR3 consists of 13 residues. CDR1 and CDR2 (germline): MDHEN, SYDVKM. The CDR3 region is CASSFETDQPQHF. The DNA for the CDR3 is TGTGCCAGCAGTTTTGAGACAGATCAGCCCCAGCATTTT.

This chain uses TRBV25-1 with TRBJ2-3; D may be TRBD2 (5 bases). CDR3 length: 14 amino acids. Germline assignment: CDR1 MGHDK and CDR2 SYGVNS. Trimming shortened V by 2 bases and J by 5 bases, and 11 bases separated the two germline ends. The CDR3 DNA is TGTGCCAGCAGTGAACTCGGGGAAGGAGATACGCAGTATTTT. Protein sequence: CASSELGEGDTQYF.

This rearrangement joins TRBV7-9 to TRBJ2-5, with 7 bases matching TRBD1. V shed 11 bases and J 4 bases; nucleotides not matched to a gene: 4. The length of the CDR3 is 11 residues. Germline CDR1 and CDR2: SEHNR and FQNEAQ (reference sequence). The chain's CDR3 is CAGRQGETQYF. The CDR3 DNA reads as TGTGCCGGCCGACAGGGAGAGACCCAGTACTTC.

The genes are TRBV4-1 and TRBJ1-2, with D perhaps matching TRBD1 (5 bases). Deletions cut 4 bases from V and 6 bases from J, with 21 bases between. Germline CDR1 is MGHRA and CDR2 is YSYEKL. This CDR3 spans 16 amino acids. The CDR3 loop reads CASSPLGLPSLDGYTF. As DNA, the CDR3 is TGCGCCAGCAGCCCCCTGGGACTTCCGTCCTTGGATGGCTACACCTTC.

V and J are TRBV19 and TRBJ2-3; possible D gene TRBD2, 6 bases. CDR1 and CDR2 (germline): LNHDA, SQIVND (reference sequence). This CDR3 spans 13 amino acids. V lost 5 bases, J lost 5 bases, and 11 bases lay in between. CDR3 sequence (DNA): TGTGCCAGTAGTCCGGGGACTGGAGATACGCAGTATTTT. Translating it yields CASSPGTGDTQYF. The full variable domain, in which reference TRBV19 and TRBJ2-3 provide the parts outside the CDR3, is DGGITQSPKYLFRKEGQNVTLSCEQNLNHDAMYWYRQDPGQGLRLIYYSQIVNDFQKGDIAEGYSVSREKKESFPLTVTSAQKNPTAFYLCASSPGTGDTQYFGPGTRLTVL.

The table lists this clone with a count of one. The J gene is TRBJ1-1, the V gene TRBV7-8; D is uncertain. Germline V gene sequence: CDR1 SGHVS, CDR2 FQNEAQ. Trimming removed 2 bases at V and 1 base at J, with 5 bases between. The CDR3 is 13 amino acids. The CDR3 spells CASSLNRNTEAFF. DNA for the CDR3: TGTGCCAGCAGCTTAAACAGGAACACTGAAGCTTTCTTT.

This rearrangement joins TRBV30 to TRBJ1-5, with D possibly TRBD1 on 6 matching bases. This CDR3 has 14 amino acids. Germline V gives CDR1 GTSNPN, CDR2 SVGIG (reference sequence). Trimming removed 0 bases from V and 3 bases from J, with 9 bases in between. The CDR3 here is CAWSVGADNQPQHF. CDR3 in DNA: TGTGCCTGGAGTGTGGGGGCAGACAATCAGCCCCAGCATTTT. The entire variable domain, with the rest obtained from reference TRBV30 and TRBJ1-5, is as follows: SQTIHQWPATLVQPVGSPLSLECTVEGTSNPNLYWYRQAAGRGLQLLFYSVGIGQISSEVPQNLSASRPQDRQFILSSKKLLLSDSGFYLCAWSVGADNQPQHFGDGTRLSIL.

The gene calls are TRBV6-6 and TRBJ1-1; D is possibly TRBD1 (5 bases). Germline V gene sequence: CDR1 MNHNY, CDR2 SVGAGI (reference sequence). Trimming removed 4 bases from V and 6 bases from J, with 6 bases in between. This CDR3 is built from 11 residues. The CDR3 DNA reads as TGTGCCAGCAGTTCGGGGGCTGAAGCTTTCTTT. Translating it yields CASSSGAEAFF.

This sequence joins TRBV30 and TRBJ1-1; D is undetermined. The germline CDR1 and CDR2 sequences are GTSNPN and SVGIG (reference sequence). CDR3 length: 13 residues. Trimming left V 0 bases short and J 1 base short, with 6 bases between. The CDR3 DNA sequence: TGTGCCTGGAGTGTAAACAGGAACACTGAAGCTTTCTTT. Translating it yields CAWSVNRNTEAFF.

CDR3 protein: CASSFRQGPYEQYF. The CDR3 DNA follows: TGTGCCAGCAGCTTCCGACAGGGACCCTACGAGCAGTACTTC. The J gene is TRBJ2-7, the V gene TRBV7-2; 7 nucleotides agree with TRBD1. The CDR3 is made up of 14 amino acids. Trimming removed 3 bases from V and 2 bases from J; junction bases left unmatched: 4. Germline loops: CDR1 SGHTA, CDR2 FQGNSA.

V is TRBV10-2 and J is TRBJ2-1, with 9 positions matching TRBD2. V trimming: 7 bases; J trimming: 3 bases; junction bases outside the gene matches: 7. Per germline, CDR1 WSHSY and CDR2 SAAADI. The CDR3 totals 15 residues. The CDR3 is CASTAGGPIYNEQFF. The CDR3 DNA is TGCGCCAGCACGGCGGGAGGGCCCATCTACAATGAGCAGTTCTTC.

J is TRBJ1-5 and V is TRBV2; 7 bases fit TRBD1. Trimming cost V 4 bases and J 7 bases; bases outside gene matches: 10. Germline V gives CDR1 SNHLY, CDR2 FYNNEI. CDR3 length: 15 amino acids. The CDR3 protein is CASSGGQARNQPQHF. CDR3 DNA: TGTGCCAGCAGTGGTGGACAGGCTAGAAACCAGCCCCAGCATTTT.